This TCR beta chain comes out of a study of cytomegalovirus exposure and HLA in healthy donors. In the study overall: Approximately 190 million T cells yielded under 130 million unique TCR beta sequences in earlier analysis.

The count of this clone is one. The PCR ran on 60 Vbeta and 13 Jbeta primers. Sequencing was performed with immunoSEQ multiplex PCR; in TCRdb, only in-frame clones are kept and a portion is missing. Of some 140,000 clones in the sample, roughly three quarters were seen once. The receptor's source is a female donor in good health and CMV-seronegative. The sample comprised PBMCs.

The DNA of the CDR3 is TGCAGCGTTGAAGGCTACCGGGACAGGGGGCAAAATAGCGGGAGAAGAGGGGAGTACAATGAGCAGTTCTTC. It is translated as CSVEGYRDRGQNSGRRGEYNEQFF. The V gene is TRBV29-1, the J gene TRBJ2-1, with 12 bases aligning to TRBD1. This CDR3 spans 24 amino acids. Germline V lookup: CDR1 SQVTM, CDR2 ANQGSEA. V was clipped by 1 base and J by 4 bases; unmatched bases: 29.